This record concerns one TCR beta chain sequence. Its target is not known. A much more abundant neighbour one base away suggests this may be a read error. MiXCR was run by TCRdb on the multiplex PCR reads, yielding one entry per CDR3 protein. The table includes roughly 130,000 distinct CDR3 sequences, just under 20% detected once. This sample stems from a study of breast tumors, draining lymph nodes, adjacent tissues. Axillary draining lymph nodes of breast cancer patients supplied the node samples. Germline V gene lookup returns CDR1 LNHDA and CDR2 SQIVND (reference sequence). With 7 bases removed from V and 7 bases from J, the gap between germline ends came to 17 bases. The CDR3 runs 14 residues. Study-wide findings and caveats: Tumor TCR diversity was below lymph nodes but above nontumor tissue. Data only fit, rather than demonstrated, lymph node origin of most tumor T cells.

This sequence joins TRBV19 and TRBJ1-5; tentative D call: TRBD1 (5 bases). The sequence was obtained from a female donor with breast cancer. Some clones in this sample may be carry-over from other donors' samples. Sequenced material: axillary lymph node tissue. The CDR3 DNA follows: TGTGCCAGTAACATGGGGTGGGGGATGCAGCCCCAGCATTTT. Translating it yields CASNMGWGMQPQHF.